This TCR beta chain came from a study of regulatory T cells after allogeneic stem cell transplantation (dated by TCRdb to 2017 to 2018). Some background on the complete study: Patients were stratified according to whether acute graft-versus-host disease had developed within 100 days after stem cell transplantation. Fluorescence-activated cell sorting was used to isolate CD4+CD25+CD127- regulatory T cells from patient PBMCs. The study compared the regulatory T-cell TCR repertoire after allogeneic stem cell transplantation between patients with and without acute graft-versus-host disease. Conventional CD4+ T cells defined as CD4+CD25+/-CD127+ were also sorted and TCR-sequenced for comparison in the study.

Looking up the germline V gene yields CDR1 SGHRS and CDR2 YFSETQ. Trimming removed 10 bases from V and 6 bases from J, leaving 22 bases between the germline ends. The CDR3 has 14 amino acids, counting the end cysteine and phenylalanine. Only the CDR3 DNA stays, 42 bases, in frame from base 1. The time point label on this specimen signifies: 30 days after allogeneic hematopoietic stem cell transplantation. At 30 days after allogeneic hematopoietic stem cell transplantation, peripheral blood mononuclear cells were collected from the patients. Paper-wide results and their limitations: No regulatory T-cell clones were found in all patients, and the number of sorted cells showed no significant correlation with the inverse Simpson index. Whether or not patients had graft-versus-host disease, conventional CD4+ T-cell repertoire diversity showed no significant difference. In non-GvHD patients, the top 10 regulatory T-cell clones took up a significantly larger share of the repertoire, which suggests that presumably allo-specific protective clones had expanded. The small patient sample size meant the findings required validation in a larger cohort. The regulatory T-cell TCR repertoire was less diverse and more focused in patients without graft-versus-host disease than in patients with graft-versus-host disease.

Worth noting for this clonotype: What antigen it recognizes has not been identified. It has no much larger one-base neighbor in the sample; base qualities were not kept.

TCRdb records Illumina MiSeq as the sequencer. Reverse transcription of RNA was performed with the SMARTer RACE cDNA Amplification kit, after which the TCR beta CDR3 region was amplified. RNA from sorted cells was extracted with the RNeasy Mini Kit. Illumina paired-end sequencing was used to sequence the TCR beta amplicons. In the source study's methods: TCR repertoire analysis used MiXCR, VDJtools and the tcR R package. The inverse Simpson index was used to quantify diversity, and clones were categorized as rare, small, medium or expanded according to repertoire proportion. The public reads were reanalyzed by TCRdb: fastp trimming at Q25, MiXCR alignment, in-frame beta chains only. Duplicate CDR3 protein sequences are folded into a single record with the most common DNA and genes. Clone size and V and J calls follow TCRdb, not the original study. In this sample the table shows about 4,600 distinct CDR3 sequences, 95% to 97% of which occur a single time. The ten biggest clones cover around 42% of the sample.

The sample here was sorted CD4+ T cells from blood (whether regulatory or conventional is not recorded), taken 30 days after allogeneic stem cell transplant. The chain is made from TRBV5-1 and TRBJ1-2; no D gene is confidently identified. The sequence came from a human patient who had an allogeneic stem cell transplant, so the T cells may come from the graft donor. The DNA is TGCGCCCGCGGCTTGCTGGGAGGGAGAAATGGCTACACCTTC. Translated, this is CARGLLGGRNGYTF. Joined to the reference TRBV5-1 and TRBJ1-2 proteins, this CDR3 gives the full variable domain: KAGVTQTPRYLIKTRGQQVTLSCSPISGHRSVSWYQQTPGQGLQFLFEYFSETQRNKGNFPGRFSGRQFSNSRSEMNVSTLELGDSALYLCARGLLGGRNGYTFGSGTRLTVV.